This section outlines one TCR beta chain sequence together with its context. Its antigen is unknown. J lost 1 base, V lost 3 bases, and 16 bases had no gene match. The V gene's germline CDR1 is GTSNPN and CDR2 SVGIG (reference sequence). The CDR3 runs to 20 residues. Use of 60 Vbeta and 13 Jbeta primers characterized the PCR. Profiling relied on immunoSEQ multiplex PCR, and the TCRdb table lists in-frame clones only, not all of them. The sample includes around 180,000 clones, under 85% seen only once; the top ten take around 5%. This record belongs to a study of cytomegalovirus exposure and HLA in healthy donors. Whole-study results and caveats: CMV serostatus stood as the only immune exposure information on hand.

This sequence originates from a man aged 18 to 35 in good health and CMV-seronegative. V gene TRBV30 combines with J gene TRBJ2-6; the match to TRBD1 covers 9 bases. The sequencing input was PBMCs. The CDR3 loop reads CAWRPNLGQGLGSGANVLTF. DNA for the CDR3: TGTGCCTGGAGACCAAATCTGGGACAGGGCCTGGGATCTGGGGCCAACGTCCTGACTTTC.